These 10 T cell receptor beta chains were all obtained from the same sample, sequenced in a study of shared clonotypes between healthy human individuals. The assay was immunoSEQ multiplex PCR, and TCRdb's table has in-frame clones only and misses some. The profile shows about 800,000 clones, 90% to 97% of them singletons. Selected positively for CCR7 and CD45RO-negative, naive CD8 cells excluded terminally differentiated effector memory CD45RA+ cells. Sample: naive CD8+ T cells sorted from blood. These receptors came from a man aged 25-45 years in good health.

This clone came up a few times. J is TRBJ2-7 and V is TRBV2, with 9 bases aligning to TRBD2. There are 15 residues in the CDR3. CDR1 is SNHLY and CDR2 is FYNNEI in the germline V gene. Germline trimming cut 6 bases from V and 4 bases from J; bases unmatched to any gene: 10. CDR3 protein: CASSRETSGEYEQYF. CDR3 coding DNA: TGTGCCAGCAGCCGTGAGACTAGCGGAGAATACGAGCAGTACTTC. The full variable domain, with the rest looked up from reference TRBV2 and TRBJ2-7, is EPEVTQTPSHQVTQMGQEVILRCVPISNHLYFYWYRQILGQKVEFLVSFYNNEISEKSEIFDDQFSVERPDGSNFTLKIRSTKLEDSAMYFCASSRETSGEYEQYFGPGTRLTVT.

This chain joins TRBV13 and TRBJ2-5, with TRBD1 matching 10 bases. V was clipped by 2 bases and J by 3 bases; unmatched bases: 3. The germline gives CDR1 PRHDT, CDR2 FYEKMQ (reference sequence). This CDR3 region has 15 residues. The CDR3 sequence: CASSLRQGAEETQYF. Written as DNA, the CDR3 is TGTGCCAGCAGCTTACGACAGGGGGCCGAAGAGACCCAGTACTTC. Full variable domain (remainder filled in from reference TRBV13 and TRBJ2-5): AAGVIQSPRHLIKEKRETATLKCYPIPRHDTVYWYQQGPGQDPQFLISFYEKMQSDKGSIPDRFSAQQFSDYHSELNMSSLELGDSALYFCASSLRQGAEETQYFGPGTRLLVL.

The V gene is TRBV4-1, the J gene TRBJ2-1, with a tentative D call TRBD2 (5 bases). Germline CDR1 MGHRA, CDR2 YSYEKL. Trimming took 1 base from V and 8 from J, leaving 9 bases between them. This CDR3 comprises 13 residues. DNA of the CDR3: TGCGCCAGCAGCCAAGCTTGGGAGCATGAGCAGTTCTTC. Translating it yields CASSQAWEHEQFF.

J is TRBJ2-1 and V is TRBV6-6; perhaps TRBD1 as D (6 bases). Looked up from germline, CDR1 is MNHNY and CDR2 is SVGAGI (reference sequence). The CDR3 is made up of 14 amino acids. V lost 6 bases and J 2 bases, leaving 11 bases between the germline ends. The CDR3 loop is CASSHGQTYNEQFF. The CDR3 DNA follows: TGTGCCAGCAGCCATGGACAGACCTACAATGAGCAGTTCTTC.

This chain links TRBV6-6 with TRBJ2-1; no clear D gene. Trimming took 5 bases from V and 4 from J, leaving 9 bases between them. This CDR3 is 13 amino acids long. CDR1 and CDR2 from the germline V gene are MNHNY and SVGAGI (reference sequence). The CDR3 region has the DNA TGTGCCAGCAGTGTGCACATATACAATGAGCAGTTCTTC. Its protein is CASSVHIYNEQFF.

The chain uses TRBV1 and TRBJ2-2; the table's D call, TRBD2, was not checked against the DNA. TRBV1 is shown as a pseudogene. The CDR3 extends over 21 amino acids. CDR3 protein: CTSSPRTSGPASPANTGELFF. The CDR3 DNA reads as TGCACCAGCAGCCCCCGGACTAGCGGGCCAGCATCCCCAGCGAACACCGGGGAGCTGTTTTTT.

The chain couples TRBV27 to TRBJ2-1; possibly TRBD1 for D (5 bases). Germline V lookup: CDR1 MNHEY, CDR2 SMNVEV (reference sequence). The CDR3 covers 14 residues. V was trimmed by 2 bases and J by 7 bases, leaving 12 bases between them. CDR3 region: CASSLRGFENEQFF. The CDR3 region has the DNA TGTGCCAGCAGTTTAAGGGGCTTCGAGAATGAGCAGTTCTTC.

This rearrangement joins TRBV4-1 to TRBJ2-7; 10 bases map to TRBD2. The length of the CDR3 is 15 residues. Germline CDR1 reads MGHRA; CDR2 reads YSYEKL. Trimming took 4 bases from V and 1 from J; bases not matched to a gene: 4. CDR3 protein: CASSRAGGPSYEQYF. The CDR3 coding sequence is TGCGCCAGCAGCCGAGCGGGAGGGCCATCCTACGAGCAGTACTTC.

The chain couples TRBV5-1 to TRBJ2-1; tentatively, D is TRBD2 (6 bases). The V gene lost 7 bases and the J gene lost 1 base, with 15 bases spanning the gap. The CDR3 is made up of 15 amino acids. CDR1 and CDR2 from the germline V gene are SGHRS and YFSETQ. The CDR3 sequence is CASCPGDFSYNEQFF. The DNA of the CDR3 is TGCGCCAGCTGCCCGGGAGATTTTTCCTACAATGAGCAGTTCTTC.

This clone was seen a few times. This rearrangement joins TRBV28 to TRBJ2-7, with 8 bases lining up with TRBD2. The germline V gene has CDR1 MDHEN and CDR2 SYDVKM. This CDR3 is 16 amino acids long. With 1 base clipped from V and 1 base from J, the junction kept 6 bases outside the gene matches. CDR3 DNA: TGTGCCAGCAGTTTATTAGCGGGGCTGAAATCCTACGAGCAGTACTTC. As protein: CASSLLAGLKSYEQYF.